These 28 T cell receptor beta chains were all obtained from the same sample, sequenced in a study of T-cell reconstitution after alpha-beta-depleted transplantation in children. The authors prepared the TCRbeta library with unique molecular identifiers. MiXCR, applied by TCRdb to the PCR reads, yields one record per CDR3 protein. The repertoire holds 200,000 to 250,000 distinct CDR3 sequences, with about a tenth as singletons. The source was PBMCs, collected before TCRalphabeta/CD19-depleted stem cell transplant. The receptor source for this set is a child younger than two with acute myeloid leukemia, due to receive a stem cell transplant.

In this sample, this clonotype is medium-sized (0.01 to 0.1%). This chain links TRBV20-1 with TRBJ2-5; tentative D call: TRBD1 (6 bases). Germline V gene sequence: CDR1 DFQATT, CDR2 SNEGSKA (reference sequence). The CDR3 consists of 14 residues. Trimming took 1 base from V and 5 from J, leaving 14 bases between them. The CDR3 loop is CSARGGRGWETQYF. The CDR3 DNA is TGCAGTGCTAGAGGCGGCAGGGGATGGGAGACCCAGTACTTC.

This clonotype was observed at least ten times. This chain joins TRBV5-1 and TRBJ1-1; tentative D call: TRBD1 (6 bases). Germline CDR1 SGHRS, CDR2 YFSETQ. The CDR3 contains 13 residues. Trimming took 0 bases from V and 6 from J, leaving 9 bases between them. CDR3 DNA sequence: TGCGCCAGCAGCTTGGTAGGGGGGGCTGAAGCTTTCTTT. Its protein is CASSLVGGAEAFF. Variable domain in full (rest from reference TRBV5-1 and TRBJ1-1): KAGVTQTPRYLIKTRGQQVTLSCSPISGHRSVSWYQQTPGQGLQFLFEYFSETQRNKGNFPGRFSGRQFSNSRSEMNVSTLELGDSALYLCASSLVGGAEAFFGQGTRLTVV.

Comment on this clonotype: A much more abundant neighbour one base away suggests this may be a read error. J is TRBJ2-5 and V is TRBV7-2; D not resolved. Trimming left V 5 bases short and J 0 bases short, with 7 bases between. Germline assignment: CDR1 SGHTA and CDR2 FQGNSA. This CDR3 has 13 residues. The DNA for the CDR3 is TGTACCAGCAGCACCATGTACCAAGAGACCCAGTACTTC. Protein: CTSSTMYQETQYF. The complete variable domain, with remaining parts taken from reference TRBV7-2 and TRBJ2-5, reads GAGVSQSPSNKVTEKGKDVELRCDPISGHTALYWYRQSLGQGLEFLIYFQGNSAPDKSGLPSDRFSAERTGGSVSTLTIQRTQQEDSAVYLCTSSTMYQETQYFGPGTRLLVL.

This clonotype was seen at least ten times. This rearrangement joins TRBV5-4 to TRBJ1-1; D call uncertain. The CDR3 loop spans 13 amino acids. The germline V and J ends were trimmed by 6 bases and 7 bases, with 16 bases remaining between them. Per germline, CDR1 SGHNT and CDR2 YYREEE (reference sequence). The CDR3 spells CASTLFDGREAFF. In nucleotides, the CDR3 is TGTGCCAGCACCCTTTTCGACGGCCGTGAAGCTTTCTTT.

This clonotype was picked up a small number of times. CDR3 sequence (DNA): TGCAGCGTTGAACCGGGACTAGCGGGAGGGTACAATGAGCAGTTCTTC. Protein product: CSVEPGLAGGYNEQFF. This chain links TRBV29-1 with TRBJ2-1; TRBD2 matches at 16 bases. Unmatched junction bases numbered 2, after V lost 2 bases and J lost 4 bases. Germline CDR1 and CDR2: SQVTM and ANQGSEA. The CDR3 has 16 amino acids.

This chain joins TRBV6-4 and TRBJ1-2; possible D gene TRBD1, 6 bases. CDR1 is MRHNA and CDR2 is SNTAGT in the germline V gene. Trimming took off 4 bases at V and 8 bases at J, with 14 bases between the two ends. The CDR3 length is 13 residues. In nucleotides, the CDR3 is TGTGCCAGCAGTGCCACCAGGGGCTCAGGCTACACCTTC. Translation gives CASSATRGSGYTF.

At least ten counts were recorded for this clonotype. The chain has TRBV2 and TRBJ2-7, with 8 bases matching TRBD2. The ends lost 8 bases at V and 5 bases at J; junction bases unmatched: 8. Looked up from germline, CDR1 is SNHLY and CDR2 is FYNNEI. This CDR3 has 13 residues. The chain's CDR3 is CASRRTSQNEQYF. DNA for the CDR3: TGTGCCAGCCGGCGGACTAGCCAAAACGAGCAGTACTTC.

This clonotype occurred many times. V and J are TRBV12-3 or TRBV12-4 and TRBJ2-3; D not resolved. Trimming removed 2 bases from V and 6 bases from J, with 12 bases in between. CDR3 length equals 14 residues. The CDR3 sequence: CASSLKSGWDTQYF. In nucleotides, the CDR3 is TGTGCCAGCAGTTTAAAATCAGGATGGGATACGCAGTATTTT.

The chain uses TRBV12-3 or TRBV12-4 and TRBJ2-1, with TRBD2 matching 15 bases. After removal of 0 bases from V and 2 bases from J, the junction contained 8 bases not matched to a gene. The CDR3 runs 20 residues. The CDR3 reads CASSLAPSGLAGGPYNEQFF. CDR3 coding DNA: TGTGCCAGCAGTTTAGCCCCCTCGGGACTAGCGGGAGGACCCTACAATGAGCAGTTCTTC.

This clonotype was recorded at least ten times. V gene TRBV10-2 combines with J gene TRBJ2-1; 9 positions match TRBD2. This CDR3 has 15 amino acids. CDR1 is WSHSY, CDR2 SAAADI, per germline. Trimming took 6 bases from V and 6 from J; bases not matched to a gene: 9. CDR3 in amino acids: CASSGIAGVGNEQFF. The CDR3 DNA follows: TGCGCCAGCAGCGGGATAGCGGGAGTGGGCAATGAGCAGTTCTTC.

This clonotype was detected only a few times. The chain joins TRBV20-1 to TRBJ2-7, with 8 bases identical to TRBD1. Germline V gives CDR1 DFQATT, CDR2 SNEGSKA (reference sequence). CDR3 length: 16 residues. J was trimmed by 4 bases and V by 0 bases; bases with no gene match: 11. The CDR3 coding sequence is TGCAGTGCTAGAGACGACAGGGGACACCTAGCGTACGAGCAGTACTTC. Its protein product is CSARDDRGHLAYEQYF.

The CDR3 DNA reads as TGTGCCAGCAGCTTTCGTTCCTTAGGGGGCAGGGGCACTGAAGCTTTCTTT. Its translation: CASSFRSLGGRGTEAFF. This chain uses TRBV11-1 with TRBJ1-1; 7 bases agree with TRBD1. Losses at the gene ends were 3 bases for V and 4 bases for J; bases not matched to a gene: 14. The CDR3 loop spans 17 amino acids. In germline, CDR1 is SGHAT, CDR2 FQDESV (reference sequence).

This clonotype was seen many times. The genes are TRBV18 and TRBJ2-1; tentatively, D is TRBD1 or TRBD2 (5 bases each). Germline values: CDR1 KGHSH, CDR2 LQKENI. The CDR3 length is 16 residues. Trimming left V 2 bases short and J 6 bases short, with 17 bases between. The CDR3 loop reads CASSPSGWGGPNEQFF. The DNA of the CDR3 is TGTGCCAGCTCACCATCCGGTTGGGGCGGGCCCAATGAGCAGTTCTTC.

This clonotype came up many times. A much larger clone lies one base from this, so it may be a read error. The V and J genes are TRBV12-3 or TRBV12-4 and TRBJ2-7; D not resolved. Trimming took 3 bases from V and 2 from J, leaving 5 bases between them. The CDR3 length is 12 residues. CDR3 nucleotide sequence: TGTGCCAGCAGTTTTAGCCCCTACGAGCAGTACTTC. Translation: CASSFSPYEQYF.

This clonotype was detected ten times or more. The CDR3 DNA sequence: TGCAGTGCTAGCCGAGCGGGAGGCCACAATGAGCAGTTCTTC. It yields the protein CSASRAGGHNEQFF. J is TRBJ2-1 and V is TRBV20-1, with 9 bases matching TRBD2. Germline-derived CDR1 and CDR2 are DFQATT and SNEGSKA (reference sequence). This CDR3 contains 14 residues. After removal of 3 bases from V and 5 bases from J, the junction contained 5 bases not matched to a gene.

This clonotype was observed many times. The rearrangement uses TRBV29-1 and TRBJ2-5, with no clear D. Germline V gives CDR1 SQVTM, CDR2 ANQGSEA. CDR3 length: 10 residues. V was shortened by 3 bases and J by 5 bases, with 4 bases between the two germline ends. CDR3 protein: CSVDSETQYF. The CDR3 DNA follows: TGCAGCGTTGATAGTGAGACCCAGTACTTC.

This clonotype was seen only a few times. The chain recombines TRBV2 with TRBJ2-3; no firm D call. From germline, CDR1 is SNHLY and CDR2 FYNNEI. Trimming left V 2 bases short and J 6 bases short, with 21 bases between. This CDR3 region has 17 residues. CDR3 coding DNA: TGTGCCAGCAGTGAATGGGTCCAATCCAAGGTGTCTGATACGCAGTATTTT. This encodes CASSEWVQSKVSDTQYF.

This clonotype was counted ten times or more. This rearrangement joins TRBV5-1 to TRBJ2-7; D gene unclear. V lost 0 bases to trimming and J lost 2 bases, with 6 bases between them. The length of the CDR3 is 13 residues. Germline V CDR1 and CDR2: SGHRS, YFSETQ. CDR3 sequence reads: CASSLERAYEQYF. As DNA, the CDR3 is TGCGCCAGCAGCTTGGAGCGAGCCTACGAGCAGTACTTC.

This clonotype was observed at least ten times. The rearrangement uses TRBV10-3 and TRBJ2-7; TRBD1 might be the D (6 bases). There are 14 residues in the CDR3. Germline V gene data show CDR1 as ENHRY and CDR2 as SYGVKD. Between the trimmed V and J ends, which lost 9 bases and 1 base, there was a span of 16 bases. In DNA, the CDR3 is TGTGCCATTGGGGACCCAGGGGCTTCCTACGAGCAGTACTTC. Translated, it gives CAIGDPGASYEQYF.

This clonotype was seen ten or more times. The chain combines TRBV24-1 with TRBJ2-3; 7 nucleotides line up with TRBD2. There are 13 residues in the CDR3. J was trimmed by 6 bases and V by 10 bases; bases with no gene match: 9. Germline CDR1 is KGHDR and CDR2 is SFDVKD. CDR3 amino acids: CATKRGRGDTQYF. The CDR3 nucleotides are TGTGCCACGAAGCGGGGTCGAGGGGATACGCAGTATTTT.

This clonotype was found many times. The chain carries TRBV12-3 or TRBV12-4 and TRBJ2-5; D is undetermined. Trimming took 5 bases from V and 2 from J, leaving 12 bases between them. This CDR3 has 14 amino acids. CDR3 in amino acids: CASSPQGQQETQYF. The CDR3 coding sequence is TGTGCCAGCAGTCCCCAAGGCCAACAAGAGACCCAGTACTTC.

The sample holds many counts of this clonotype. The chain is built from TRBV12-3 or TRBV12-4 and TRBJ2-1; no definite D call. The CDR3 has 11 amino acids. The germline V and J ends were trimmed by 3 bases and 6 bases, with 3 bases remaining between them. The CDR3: CASSFANEQFF. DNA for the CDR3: TGTGCCAGCAGTTTCGCCAATGAGCAGTTCTTC.

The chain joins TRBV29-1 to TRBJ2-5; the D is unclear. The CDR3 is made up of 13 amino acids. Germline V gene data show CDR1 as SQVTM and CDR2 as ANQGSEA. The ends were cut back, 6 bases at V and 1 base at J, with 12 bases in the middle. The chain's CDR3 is CSVGHTGQETQYF. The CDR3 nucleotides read TGCAGCGTCGGGCATACCGGCCAAGAGACCCAGTACTTC.

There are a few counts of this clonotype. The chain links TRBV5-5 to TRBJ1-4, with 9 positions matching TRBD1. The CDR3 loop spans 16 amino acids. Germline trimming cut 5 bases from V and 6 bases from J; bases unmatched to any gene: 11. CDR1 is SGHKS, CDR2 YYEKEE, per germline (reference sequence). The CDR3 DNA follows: TGTGCCAGCAGACGAAGGACAGGGGAAGACGATGAAAAACTGTTTTTT. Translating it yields CASRRRTGEDDEKLFF.

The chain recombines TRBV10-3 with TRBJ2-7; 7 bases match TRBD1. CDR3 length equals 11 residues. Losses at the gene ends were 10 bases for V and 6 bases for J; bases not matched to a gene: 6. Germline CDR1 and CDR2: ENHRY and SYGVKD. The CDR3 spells CATTGAREQYF. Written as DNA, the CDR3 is TGTGCCACCACAGGGGCCCGCGAGCAGTACTTC.

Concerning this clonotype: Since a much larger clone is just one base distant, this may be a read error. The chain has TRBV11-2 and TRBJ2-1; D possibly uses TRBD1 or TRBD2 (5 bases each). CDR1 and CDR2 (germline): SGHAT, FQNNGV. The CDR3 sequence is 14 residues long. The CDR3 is CACSLGQGRGEQFF. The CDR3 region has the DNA TGTGCCTGCAGCCTGGGGCAGGGACGGGGTGAGCAGTTCTTC.

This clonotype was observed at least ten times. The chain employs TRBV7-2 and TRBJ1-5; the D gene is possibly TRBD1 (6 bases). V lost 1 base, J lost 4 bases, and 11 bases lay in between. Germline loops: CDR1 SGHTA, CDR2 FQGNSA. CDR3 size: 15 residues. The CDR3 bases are TGTGCCAGCAGCTTAGAACAGGGCTTGAATCAGCCCCAGCATTTT. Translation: CASSLEQGLNQPQHF.

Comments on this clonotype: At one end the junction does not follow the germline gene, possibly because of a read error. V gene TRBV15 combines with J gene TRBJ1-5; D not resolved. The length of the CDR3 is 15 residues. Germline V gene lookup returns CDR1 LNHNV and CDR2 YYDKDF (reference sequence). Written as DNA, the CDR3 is TGTGCCACCAGCGCGTCGGGCCATAGCAATCAGCCCCAACATTTT. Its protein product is CATSASGHSNQPQHF.